A selection of T cell receptor beta chains follows, all from one sample in a study of regulatory T cells in long-lasting Graves disease. TCRdb analysed the multiplex PCR reads with MiXCR anew, one entry per CDR3 protein. The sample consists of approximately 350,000 distinct CDR3 sequences, approximately 15% of them appearing once. This sample was also put to use in a study of T cells in Graves' hyperthyroidism and ophthalmopathy.

Source: peripheral blood mononuclear cells (PBMCs), taken at new diagnosis, from a patient treated with antithyroid drugs. These receptor sequences come from a man aged 40-49 years with Graves disease. The CDR3 runs from the conserved cysteine through the conserved F or W. Fields, in order: D gene, clone size, V gene, J gene, CDR3 DNA, CDR3 protein. D genes are given only for firm matches. Where a row states a size, it is once, few, many or the class of an expanded clone; other rows omit it.

>NA|many|TRBV5-1|TRBJ1-2
TGCGCCAGCAGATTATCGCCAGGGACGAACTATGGCTACACCTTC
CASRLSPGTNYGYTF
>NA|many|TRBV3-1|TRBJ1-4
TGTGCCAGCAGCCAAGGAGTGTGGGAAAAACTGTTTTTT
CASSQGVWEKLFF
>NA|many|TRBV7-3|TRBJ1-1
TGTGCCAGCAGCTTACAGGGGAGGTACACTGAAGCTTTCTTT
CASSLQGRYTEAFF
>NA|many|TRBV28|TRBJ2-7
TGTGCCAGCAGAACCCAACTCTCCGGGCACGAGCAGTACTTC
CASRTQLSGHEQYF
>NA|few|TRBV28|TRBJ1-2
TGTGCCAGCAGTTCTAGTGACGACGTTAACTATGGCTACACCTTC
CASSSSDDVNYGYTF
>NA|many|TRBV5-1|TRBJ2-2
TGCGCCAGCTCCTCGCAGGGGGGCCTGACCGGGGAGCTGTTTTTT
CASSSQGGLTGELFF
>TRBD1|many|TRBV12-3/TRBV12-4|TRBJ2-3
TGTGCCAGCAGTTTTATAGGGGGCCGTGACGATACGCAGTATTTT
CASSFIGGRDDTQYF
>NA|NA|TRBV14|TRBJ2-5
TGTGCCAGCAGCCAAGACCCGGGGGCAGAGACCCAGTACTTC
CASSQDPGAETQYF
>NA|medium-sized|TRBV18|TRBJ1-1
TGTGCCAGCTCACCTCGCGACAGATTCCCTGAAGCTTTCTTT
CASSPRDRFPEAFF
>TRBD2|NA|TRBV7-2|TRBJ2-1
TGTGCCAGCAGCACGGGACTAGCCTCCTGCAATGAGCAGTTCTTC
CASSTGLASCNEQFF
>TRBD1|NA|TRBV18|TRBJ1-4
TGTGCCAGCTCACCCGGGACAGGAGCTGAAAAACTGTTTTTT
CASSPGTGAEKLFF
>TRBD1|NA|TRBV5-1|TRBJ1-4
TGCGCCAGCAGCTTGATGGGACAGGGTCTGTTTTTT
CASSLMGQGLFF
>TRBD1|many|TRBV29-1|TRBJ2-7
TGCAGCGTGAGGACAGGGGTCCTACCGCCCTACGAGCAGTACTTC
CSVRTGVLPPYEQYF
>NA|NA|TRBV11-2|TRBJ1-2
TGTGCCAGCAGCCCCACCCCTATACCAGGTGGCTACACCTTC
CASSPTPIPGGYTF
>TRBD1|many|TRBV12-3/TRBV12-4|TRBJ1-1
TGTGCCAGCAGCCTCCCTCCGGGACAGGGTGGCACTGAAGCTTTCTTT
CASSLPPGQGGTEAFF
>TRBD1|many|TRBV20-1|TRBJ1-5
TGCAGTGCCGCCCCCGGGACAGGGGGAAGTCAGCCCCAGCATTTT
CSAAPGTGGSQPQHF
>TRBD2|many|TRBV7-3|TRBJ2-1
TGTGCCAGCAGCTTAAATGGGGGAGGGGAGCAGTTCTTC
CASSLNGGGEQFF
>TRBD2|many|TRBV4-2|TRBJ2-3
TGTGCCAGCAGCCATTATGCGGAGGCTAGCGGGGGGTACACAGATACGCAGTATTTT
CASSHYAEASGGYTDTQYF
>TRBD2|NA|TRBV10-3|TRBJ2-2
TGTGCCATCAGTGAGCCTCAGACTAGCGGGAACACCGGGGAGCTGTTTTTT
CAISEPQTSGNTGELFF
>NA|NA|TRBV2|TRBJ1-4
TGTGCCAGCAACACCCGGGGCAATGAAAAACTGTTTTTT
CASNTRGNEKLFF
>TRBD2|many|TRBV28|TRBJ2-1
TGTGCCAGCAGTTTATTTGCCGGGGGGGCACTCTACAATGAGCAGTTCTTC
CASSLFAGGALYNEQFF
>TRBD1|NA|TRBV11-2|TRBJ2-7
TGTGCCAGCAGCGATACAGGGGTTGTATCCTACGAGCAGTACTTC
CASSDTGVVSYEQYF
>NA|many|TRBV16|TRBJ1-5
TGTGCCAGCAGCCACCGGGGGGGAAGCGCCAATCAGCCCCAGCATTTT
CASSHRGGSANQPQHF
>NA|NA|TRBV7-9|TRBJ2-5
TGTGCCAGCAGCTTGAGTCGGGGGCTCGAGACCCAGTACTTC
CASSLSRGLETQYF
>NA|NA|TRBV27|TRBJ2-4
TGTGCCAGCAGTTTCTACGGGGTTTACCGAGTCAAAAACATTCAGTACTTC
CASSFYGVYRVKNIQYF
>NA|many|TRBV20-1|TRBJ1-5
TGCAGTGCTAGAGATCTCGCGGGGGACGTGGAGCCCCAGCATTTT
CSARDLAGDVEPQHF